This T cell receptor beta chain was retrieved from a study of shared clonotypes between healthy human individuals. The table lists this clone with a few counts. Other nucleotide sequences in the sample specify the same CDR3. Looked up from germline, CDR1 is SQVTM and CDR2 is ANQGSEA. This CDR3 region has 13 residues. V lost 3 bases and J lost 0, with 8 bases in between. The deep-level immunoSEQ assay was used. Clones were sequenced by immunoSEQ multiplex PCR, and TCRdb holds only the in-frame ones, with some missing. The sample has millions of clones, approximately 90% seen once. The specimen sequenced was naive CD4+ T cells sorted from blood. Subset denoted: CD45RA+ positively selected. The V call is TRBV29-1, the J call TRBJ1-1; D unresolved. The receptor was isolated from a man younger than 30 in good health. In DNA form, the CDR3 reads TGCAGCGTTGAGGGCGGCTTGAACACTGAAGCTTTCTTT. Protein: CSVEGGLNTEAFF. The entire variable domain, with the rest obtained from reference TRBV29-1 and TRBJ1-1, is as follows: SAVISQKPSRDICQRGTSLTIQCQVDSQVTMMFWYRQQPGQSLTLIATANQGSEATYESGFVIDKFPISRPNLTFSTLTVSNMSPEDSSIYLCSVEGGLNTEAFFGQGTRLTVV.